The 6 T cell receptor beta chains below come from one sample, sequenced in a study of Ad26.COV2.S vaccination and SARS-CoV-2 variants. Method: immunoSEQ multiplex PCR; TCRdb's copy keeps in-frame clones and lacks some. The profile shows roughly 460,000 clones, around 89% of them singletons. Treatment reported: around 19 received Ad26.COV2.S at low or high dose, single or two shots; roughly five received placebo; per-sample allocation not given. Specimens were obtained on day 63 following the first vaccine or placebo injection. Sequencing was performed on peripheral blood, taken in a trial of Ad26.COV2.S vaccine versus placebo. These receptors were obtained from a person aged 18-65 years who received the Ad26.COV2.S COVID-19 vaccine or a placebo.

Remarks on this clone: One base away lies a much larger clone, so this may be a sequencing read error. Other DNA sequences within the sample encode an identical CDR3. CDR3 nucleotides: TGTGCCAGCAGCTCGGGACAGGGGTATGGCTACACCTTC. Its protein is CASSSGQGYGYTF. The chain combines TRBV7-9 with TRBJ1-2, with 10 bases identical to TRBD1. Germline V gene lookup returns CDR1 SEHNR and CDR2 FQNEAQ (reference sequence). CDR3 length equals 13 residues. V dropped 4 bases and J dropped 5; count of bases not matched to a gene: 1.

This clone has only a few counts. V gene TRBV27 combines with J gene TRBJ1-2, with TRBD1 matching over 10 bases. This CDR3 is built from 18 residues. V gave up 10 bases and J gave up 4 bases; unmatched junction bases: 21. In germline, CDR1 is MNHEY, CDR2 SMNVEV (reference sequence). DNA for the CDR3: TGTGCCACCATGGGAAAAGGGACAGGGGCGTTTGGGGGCTATGGCTACACCTTC. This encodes CATMGKGTGAFGGYGYTF.

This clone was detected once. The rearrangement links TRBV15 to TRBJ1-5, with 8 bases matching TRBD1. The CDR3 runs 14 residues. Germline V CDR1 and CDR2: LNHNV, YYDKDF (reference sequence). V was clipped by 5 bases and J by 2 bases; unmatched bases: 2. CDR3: CATSLGQGNQPQHF. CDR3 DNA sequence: TGTGCCACCAGCCTGGGACAGGGCAATCAGCCCCAGCATTTT.

DNA of the CDR3: TGTGCCAGCAGATTTAGAGACAGGGTTGAAGCTTTCTTT. Its translation: CASRFRDRVEAFF. The chain has TRBV28 and TRBJ1-1; the match to TRBD1 covers 7 bases. Per the germline V gene, CDR1 is MDHEN and CDR2 is SYDVKM. The V segment lost 6 bases and the J segment 7 bases; nucleotides outside the gene matches: 8. This CDR3 comprises 13 residues.

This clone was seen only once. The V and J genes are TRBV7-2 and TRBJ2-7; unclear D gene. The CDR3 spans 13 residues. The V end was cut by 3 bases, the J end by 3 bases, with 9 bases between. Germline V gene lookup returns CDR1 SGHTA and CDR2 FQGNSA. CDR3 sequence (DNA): TGTGCCAGCAGCTTCCAAAGTAGCTACGAGCAGTACTTC. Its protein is CASSFQSSYEQYF. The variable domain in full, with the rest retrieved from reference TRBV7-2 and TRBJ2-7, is GAGVSQSPSNKVTEKGKDVELRCDPISGHTALYWYRQSLGQGLEFLIYFQGNSAPDKSGLPSDRFSAERTGGSVSTLTIQRTQQEDSAVYLCASSFQSSYEQYFGPGTRLTVT.

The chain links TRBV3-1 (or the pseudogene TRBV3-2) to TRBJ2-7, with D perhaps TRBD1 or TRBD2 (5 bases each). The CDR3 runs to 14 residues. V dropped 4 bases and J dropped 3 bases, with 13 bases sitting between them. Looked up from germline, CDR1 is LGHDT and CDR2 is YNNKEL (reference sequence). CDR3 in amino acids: CASSPRDGGYEQYF. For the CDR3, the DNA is TGTGCCAGCAGCCCAAGGGACGGCGGCTACGAGCAGTACTTC.